This T cell receptor (beta chain) was recovered during a study of blood T cell repertoires in COVID-19. Across the whole study: The samples span acute and convalescent COVID-19 from the United States, Italy and Spain. The analysed material was cDNA or gDNA that came from T cells, B-cell-depleted T cells, or PBMCs.

Study processing details: Amplification from reference gene primers served as the basis for estimated nucleated cell counts. Using immunoSEQ multiplex PCR, the repertoire was profiled, and TCRdb retains in-frame clones only, with some absent. V and J calls and clone size are given by that table; D and trimming were obtained from the DNA. The table has 150,000 to 200,000 clones, roughly nine tenths seen once. The sequenced material came from peripheral blood. This clonotype was sampled from a man in his sixties with active or convalescent COVID-19.

CDR3 in amino acids: CASSLETGQGLSSYNEQFF. The CDR3 nucleotides read TGTGCCAGCAGCTTAGAGACGGGACAGGGCCTGAGCTCCTACAATGAGCAGTTCTTC. The chain links TRBV7-6 to TRBJ2-1; 9 bases fit TRBD1. The V segment lost 1 base and the J segment 0 bases; nucleotides outside the gene matches: 10. Per germline, CDR1 SGHVS and CDR2 FNYEAQ. The CDR3 contains 19 residues.